This T cell receptor (beta chain) was sequenced in a study of blood T cells in healthy people across ages. The CDR3 totals 12 residues. The germline CDR1 and CDR2 sequences are SGHRS and YFSETQ. Deletions cut 6 bases from V and 3 bases from J, with 8 bases between. Sample-barcoded 5' priming and a J-beta primer mix drove a second PCR of 7 to 11 cycles. Sequencing yielded, for each sample, at least 2.5 million paired-end reads carrying CDR3. Via MiXCR, TCRdb re-called the 5' RACE reads, giving one row per CDR3 protein. This sample has under 950,000 distinct CDR3 sequences, with 22% found just once. Input material: blood. This sequence was found in a man aged 70-80 years in good health. The chain links TRBV5-1 to TRBJ2-3; D is ambiguous. CDR3 residues: CASNDGTDTQYF. The DNA of the CDR3 is TGCGCCAGCAATGATGGGACAGATACGCAGTATTTT. Combining the CDR3 with reference TRBV5-1 and TRBJ2-3 gives the whole variable domain KAGVTQTPRYLIKTRGQQVTLSCSPISGHRSVSWYQQTPGQGLQFLFEYFSETQRNKGNFPGRFSGRQFSNSRSEMNVSTLELGDSALYLCASNDGTDTQYFGPGTRLTVL.